Below, 32 T cell receptor beta chains from the same sample are listed, as sequenced in a study of T cell changes during pregnancy in multiple sclerosis. Profiled with immunoSEQ multiplex PCR; TCRdb holds only in-frame clones, not every one. The data contain around 62,000 clones, 90% to 95% of them seen just once; the ten biggest clones take up approximately 0.69%. Sequencing used CD4+ T cells from peripheral blood mononuclear cells, obtained in the first trimester of pregnancy. These receptors all stem from a female donor with multiple sclerosis, enrolled in a pregnancy study.

This chain links TRBV11-2 with TRBJ2-6, with D perhaps matching TRBD2 (5 bases). This CDR3 region has 16 residues. V was trimmed by 3 bases and J by 2 bases, leaving 11 bases between them. The germline gives CDR1 SGHAT, CDR2 FQNNGV. CDR3 coding DNA: TGTGCCAGCAGCTTGACTATCGGGGCTGGGGCCAACGTCCTGACTTTC. Encoded protein: CASSLTIGAGANVLTF.

This chain connects TRBV6-5 to TRBJ1-1; TRBD1 agrees at 9 bases. CDR3 length equals 13 residues. Germline-derived CDR1 and CDR2 are MNHEY and SVGAGI. V trimming: 5 bases; J trimming: 6 bases; junction bases outside the gene matches: 4. The CDR3 sequence is CASSGDRAAEAFF. In nucleotides, the CDR3 is TGTGCCAGCAGTGGGGACAGGGCCGCTGAAGCTTTCTTT.

Written as DNA, the CDR3 is TGTGCCAGCAGCTCCGGGAACCGAAATGGCTACACCTTC. This gives the protein CASSSGNRNGYTF. The chain joins TRBV6-5 to TRBJ1-2; D remains ambiguous. CDR3 length: 13 amino acids. V was cut by 6 bases and J by 6 bases, with 14 bases left in between. Germline CDR1 and CDR2: MNHEY and SVGAGI.

The J gene is TRBJ1-2, the V gene TRBV9; 10 nucleotides align to TRBD1. The CDR3 runs 14 residues. From germline, CDR1 is SGDLS and CDR2 YYNGEE. The V segment lost 0 bases and the J segment 4 bases; nucleotides outside the gene matches: 0. CDR3 amino acids: CASSVGQGAYGYTF. The DNA of the CDR3 is TGTGCCAGCAGCGTAGGACAGGGGGCCTATGGCTACACCTTC.

V and J are TRBV15 and TRBJ2-2, with 8 bases matching TRBD2. Germline CDR1 LNHNV, CDR2 YYDKDF (reference sequence). The CDR3 spans 16 residues. V lost 1 base to trimming and J lost 4 bases; unmatched junction nucleotides: 5. The DNA for the CDR3 is TGTGCCACCAGCAGAGGGGGCGGGGGGTTCACCGGGGAGCTGTTTTTT. Translated: CATSRGGGGFTGELFF.

The V gene is TRBV10-3, the J gene TRBJ2-6, with 8 bases identical to TRBD1. Trimming removed 5 bases from V and 4 bases from J; junction bases left unmatched: 10. Looked up from germline, CDR1 is ENHRY and CDR2 is SYGVKD. This CDR3 spans 17 amino acids. The CDR3 DNA is TGTGCCATCAGTCTTGGAGACAGGGGTTCGGGGGCCAACGTCCTGACTTTC. It is translated as CAISLGDRGSGANVLTF.

CDR3 amino acids: CASSVAGGDTEAFF. CDR3 in DNA: TGTGCCAGCAGTGTTGCTGGGGGGGACACTGAAGCTTTCTTT. The rearrangement joins TRBV2 to TRBJ1-1; maybe TRBD1 (5 bases). CDR3 length equals 14 residues. V shed 4 bases and J shed 3 bases, with 12 bases lying between them. The germline CDR1 and CDR2 sequences are SNHLY and FYNNEI.

The chain links TRBV11-1 to TRBJ2-1; TRBD1 matches at 8 bases. CDR1 is SGHAT, CDR2 FQDESV, per germline (reference sequence). The CDR3 spans 16 residues. Germline trimming cut 4 bases from V and 9 bases from J; bases unmatched to any gene: 14. The CDR3 spells CASSSRRGRLLFEQFF. For the CDR3, the DNA is TGTGCCAGCAGCTCCCGCAGGGGGCGTCTTTTGTTTGAGCAGTTCTTC.

CDR3 sequence reads: CASSFQAGGDTDTQYF. The CDR3 DNA reads TGTGCCAGCAGCTTCCAGGCGGGGGGGGACACAGATACGCAGTATTTT. The chain has TRBV5-4 and TRBJ2-3, with 9 bases that match TRBD2. This CDR3 is 16 amino acids long. V lost 2 bases and J lost 2; bases outside the gene matches: 6. Germline values: CDR1 SGHNT, CDR2 YYREEE (reference sequence).

The chain links TRBV20-1 to TRBJ1-2; TRBD1 aligns across 9 bases. Per the germline V gene, CDR1 is DFQATT and CDR2 is SNEGSKA (reference sequence). This CDR3 is built from 10 residues. V was pared by 6 bases and J by 8 bases, with 1 base of the junction left unmatched. The CDR3 protein is CSADRGGYTF. The CDR3, as DNA: TGCAGTGCGGACAGGGGAGGCTACACCTTC.

The V call is TRBV7-3, the J call TRBJ1-1; no clear D gene. This CDR3 region has 13 residues. Trimming pared 1 base from V and 6 bases from J, leaving 9 bases between. CDR1 and CDR2 from the germline V gene are SGHTA and FQGTGA. CDR3: CASSLKESSEAFF. The CDR3 DNA reads TGTGCCAGCAGCTTAAAGGAGAGTTCTGAAGCTTTCTTT. Full variable domain (remainder filled in from reference TRBV7-3 and TRBJ1-1): GAGVSQTPSNKVTEKGKYVELRCDPISGHTALYWYRQSLGQGPEFLIYFQGTGAADDSGLPNDRFFAVRPEGSVSTLKIQRTERGDSAVYLCASSLKESSEAFFGQGTRLTVV.

This chain connects TRBV7-2 to TRBJ2-3; 9 bases align to TRBD2. The CDR3 is 16 residues long. V gave up 2 bases and J gave up 6 bases; unmatched junction bases: 9. CDR1 is SGHTA and CDR2 is FQGNSA in the germline V gene. In DNA, the CDR3 is TGTGCCAGCAGCTTACGGGCGGGGGGGGTTGAGGATACGCAGTATTTT. Protein product: CASSLRAGGVEDTQYF.

The chain recombines TRBV19 with TRBJ2-1, with D possibly matching TRBD2 (5 bases). Germline V gene lookup returns CDR1 LNHDA and CDR2 SQIVND (reference sequence). The CDR3 has 16 residues. Deletions cut 0 bases from V and 3 bases from J, with 12 bases between. Here the CDR3 DNA reads TGTGCCAGTAGTATAGATCGAAGAGGGTTCTACAATGAGCAGTTCTTC. Translating gives CASSIDRRGFYNEQFF.

The chain couples TRBV19 to TRBJ2-7, with D perhaps matching TRBD2 (6 bases). The CDR3 extends over 16 amino acids. V was clipped by 4 bases and J by 3 bases, with 19 bases between them. CDR1 is LNHDA, CDR2 SQIVND, per germline (reference sequence). The CDR3 protein is CASSNQGGGRNYEQYF. The CDR3 DNA follows: TGTGCCAGTAGTAACCAGGGAGGAGGACGGAACTACGAGCAGTACTTC.

The chain combines TRBV5-4 with TRBJ1-6; D perhaps matches TRBD1 (5 bases). Germline V CDR1 and CDR2: SGHNT, YYREEE (reference sequence). V lost 3 bases to trimming and J lost 0 bases, with 13 bases between them. There are 17 residues in the CDR3. The CDR3 sequence is CASSSGTVSSYNSPLHF. CDR3 coding DNA: TGTGCCAGCAGCTCCGGGACTGTCAGCTCCTATAATTCACCCCTCCACTTT.

V usage is TRBV14 and J usage is TRBJ1-1; 12 bases are a match to TRBD1. The length of the CDR3 is 16 residues. Germline CDR1 and CDR2: SGHDN and FVKESK. The trim removed 4 bases at V and 5 bases at J, leaving 8 bases unmatched. Here the CDR3 reads CASSRSGQGAVTEAFF. The CDR3 region has the DNA TGTGCCAGCAGCCGCTCGGGACAGGGGGCTGTAACTGAAGCTTTCTTT.

This clone has just a few counts. The rearrangement uses TRBV5-1 and TRBJ1-1; 8 positions match TRBD1. Germline V lookup: CDR1 SGHRS, CDR2 YFSETQ. The CDR3 runs to 16 residues. V shed 0 bases and J 5 bases; nucleotides not matched to a gene: 9. The CDR3 region is CASSLAPTGGRTEAFF. In DNA form, the CDR3 reads TGCGCCAGCAGCTTGGCCCCTACAGGGGGACGTACTGAAGCTTTCTTT.

The rearrangement joins TRBV5-6 to TRBJ1-1; a weak D match, TRBD1 (6 bases). V lost 1 base, J lost 0 bases, and 10 bases lay in between. The germline V gene has CDR1 SGHDT and CDR2 YYEEEE. This CDR3 spans 15 amino acids. CDR3 bases: TGTGCCAGCAGCTTGCGGGGACACATGAACACTGAAGCTTTCTTT. Residues: CASSLRGHMNTEAFF.

The rearrangement joins TRBV7-2 to TRBJ1-2; unclear D gene. The V gene's germline CDR1 is SGHTA and CDR2 FQGNSA. CDR3 length equals 14 residues. Deletions cut 1 base from V and 4 bases from J, with 10 bases between. This CDR3 is CASSLGPGIYGYTF. CDR3 DNA: TGTGCCAGCAGCTTAGGTCCAGGCATCTATGGCTACACCTTC.

This clone was seen more than once but under ten times. Within the sample, other DNA sequences also encode this same CDR3. V is TRBV10-3 and J is TRBJ1-3; maybe TRBD1 (5 bases). Trimming stripped 2 bases from V and 1 base from J, with 9 bases between. Germline values: CDR1 ENHRY, CDR2 SYGVKD. The CDR3 totals 15 residues. CDR3 protein: CAISESGGSGNTIYF. The CDR3 DNA follows: TGTGCCATCAGTGAGAGCGGGGGATCTGGAAACACCATATATTTT.

V and J are TRBV7-2 and TRBJ2-7; the D gene is possibly TRBD2 (5 bases). Trimming pared 2 bases from V and 2 bases from J, leaving 10 bases between. The CDR3 totals 14 residues. Germline-derived CDR1 and CDR2 are SGHTA and FQGNSA. CDR3 in amino acids: CASSLSPGTYEQYF. As DNA, the CDR3 is TGTGCCAGCAGCTTATCTCCGGGAACCTACGAGCAGTACTTC.

This rearrangement joins TRBV2 to TRBJ2-1; a possible D gene is TRBD2 (6 bases). The CDR3 has 13 residues. Trimming removed 8 bases from V and 4 bases from J, with 12 bases in between. Germline CDR1 reads SNHLY; CDR2 reads FYNNEI. As DNA, the CDR3 is TGTGCCAGCTGTCGGGACTCGTACAATGAGCAGTTCTTC. It translates to CASCRDSYNEQFF.

V and J are TRBV30 and TRBJ1-5; 8 bases agree with TRBD1. There are 14 residues in the CDR3. V dropped 2 bases and J dropped 6; count of bases not matched to a gene: 6. Germline loops: CDR1 GTSNPN, CDR2 SVGIG (reference sequence). The CDR3 region is CAWSRGTGGQPQHF. The CDR3 region has the DNA TGTGCCTGGAGTAGGGGCACAGGGGGTCAGCCCCAGCATTTT.

The chain combines TRBV7-2 with TRBJ1-2; a possible D gene is TRBD1 (5 bases). Trimming removed 4 bases at V and 7 bases at J, with 10 bases between. Germline CDR1 and CDR2: SGHTA and FQGNSA. The CDR3 extends over 12 amino acids. The CDR3 loop reads CASSSRGGGYTF. Written as DNA, the CDR3 is TGTGCCAGCAGCTCCCGCGGGGGTGGCTACACCTTC.

The gene calls are TRBV4-3 and TRBJ1-5; D not resolved. The germline V gene encodes CDR1 LGHNA and CDR2 YSLEER. The V end was cut by 1 base, the J end by 0 bases, with 7 bases between. The CDR3 covers 15 residues. This CDR3 reads CASSQAENSNQPQHF. CDR3 coding DNA: TGCGCCAGCAGCCAAGCAGAAAATAGCAATCAGCCCCAGCATTTT.

V and J are TRBV6-5 and TRBJ1-2; maybe TRBD1 (6 bases). Germline V gene lookup returns CDR1 MNHEY and CDR2 SVGAGI. V lost 8 bases and J lost 3, with 19 bases in between. The CDR3 covers 15 residues. The CDR3 coding sequence is TGTGCCAGCTCTAACCGTGGGGGCCCCTACTATGGCTACACCTTC. This sequence encodes CASSNRGGPYYGYTF.

The V gene is TRBV19, the J gene TRBJ1-3; D is unclear. The CDR3 contains 15 residues. CDR1 LNHDA and CDR2 SQIVND come from the germline V gene (reference sequence). V lost 7 bases and J lost 4, with 17 bases in between. CDR3 bases: TGTGCCAGTAAAGGAAACCCCCTCGGGGGAAACACCATATATTTT. Protein: CASKGNPLGGNTIYF. Full variable domain (remainder filled in from reference TRBV19 and TRBJ1-3): DGGITQSPKYLFRKEGQNVTLSCEQNLNHDAMYWYRQDPGQGLRLIYYSQIVNDFQKGDIAEGYSVSREKKESFPLTVTSAQKNPTAFYLCASKGNPLGGNTIYFGEGSWLTVV.

V and J are TRBV15 and TRBJ1-1; no definite D call. The V end was cut by 4 bases, the J end by 0 bases, with 9 bases between. Per the germline V gene, CDR1 is LNHNV and CDR2 is YYDKDF (reference sequence). This CDR3 has 14 residues. The CDR3 spells CATSTRQMNTEAFF. CDR3 DNA sequence: TGTGCCACCAGCACGCGTCAAATGAACACTGAAGCTTTCTTT.

This rearrangement joins TRBV19 to TRBJ1-3; D gene unclear. Trimming removed 3 bases from V and 0 bases from J, with 15 bases in between. CDR3 size: 17 residues. CDR1 and CDR2 (germline): LNHDA, SQIVND (reference sequence). CDR3 nucleotide sequence: TGTGCCAGTAGTATCTTGGGCAGCTTATCCTCTGGAAACACCATATATTTT. Amino acid sequence: CASSILGSLSSGNTIYF.

V gene TRBV6-1 combines with J gene TRBJ1-4, with D possibly being TRBD1 (5 bases). Germline V gene data show CDR1 as MNHNS and CDR2 as SASEGT. Trimming stripped 3 bases from V and 7 bases from J, with 12 bases between. This CDR3 spans 14 amino acids. The CDR3 spells CASSEQGRGEKLFF. The CDR3 DNA follows: TGTGCCAGCAGTGAGCAGGGAAGGGGTGAAAAACTGTTTTTT.

This chain joins TRBV4-2 and TRBJ1-6, with 7 nucleotides matching TRBD1. From germline, CDR1 is LGHNA and CDR2 YNFKEQ. CDR3 length equals 17 residues. The J segment lost 1 base and the V segment lost 1 base, leaving 4 bases of the junction unmatched. The CDR3 region has the DNA TGTGCCAGCAGCCAAGCAGGGGGACGGTCCTATAATTCACCCCTCCACTTT. It codes for CASSQAGGRSYNSPLHF.

This clone appeared once. This CDR3 reads CASSTLLGGEQYF. In DNA form, the CDR3 reads TGTGCCAGTAGTACCCTCCTGGGGGGAGAGCAGTACTTC. The chain is built from TRBV19 and TRBJ2-7, with TRBD2 as a possible D gene (6 bases). Trimming cost V 4 bases and J 7 bases, with 14 bases left between them. Germline V gives CDR1 LNHDA, CDR2 SQIVND (reference sequence). This CDR3 region has 13 residues.